This entry lists 3 T cell receptor beta chains sequenced from one sample in a study of T-cell memory formation after mild COVID-19. A single record per CDR3 protein comes from TCRdb applying MiXCR to the 5' RACE reads. The sample includes roughly 480,000 distinct CDR3 sequences, approximately 25% of them seen just once. The sequencing input was PBMCs or a T cell subset sorted from them (not recorded which). The receptors here all came from an adult woman who had mild COVID-19 (a few samples of this study predate the infection). Cell type and time point are not known.

The rearrangement uses TRBV21-1 and TRBJ2-7. TRBV21-1 is listed as a pseudogene. The length of the CDR3 is 12 residues. CDR3 amino acids: CARATVAYEQYF. As DNA, the CDR3 is TGTGCCAGGGCGACGGTTGCCTACGAGCAGTACTTC.

This clonotype was counted between two and nine times. The CDR3 nucleotides are TGTGCCAGTAGTAACTCAGGGGGCGATGAAAAACTGTTTTTT. It codes for CASSNSGGDEKLFF. The chain carries TRBV19 and TRBJ1-4; 8 bases match TRBD1. This CDR3 comprises 14 residues. J lost 6 bases, V lost 4 bases, and 4 bases had no gene match. Germline V gene sequence: CDR1 LNHDA, CDR2 SQIVND (reference sequence). Looking up the rest from reference TRBV19 and TRBJ1-4 gives the full variable domain: DGGITQSPKYLFRKEGQNVTLSCEQNLNHDAMYWYRQDPGQGLRLIYYSQIVNDFQKGDIAEGYSVSREKKESFPLTVTSAQKNPTAFYLCASSNSGGDEKLFFGSGTQLSVL.

The chain employs TRBV6-2 or TRBV6-3 and TRBJ2-5; 10 bases match TRBD2. Looked up from germline, CDR1 is MNHEY and CDR2 is SVGEGT. Trimming cost V 7 bases and J 5 bases; bases outside gene matches: 10. The CDR3 sequence is 15 residues long. The CDR3 sequence is CASTGTSARRETQYF. As DNA, the CDR3 is TGTGCCAGCACCGGGACTAGCGCCCGCAGGGAGACCCAGTACTTC.